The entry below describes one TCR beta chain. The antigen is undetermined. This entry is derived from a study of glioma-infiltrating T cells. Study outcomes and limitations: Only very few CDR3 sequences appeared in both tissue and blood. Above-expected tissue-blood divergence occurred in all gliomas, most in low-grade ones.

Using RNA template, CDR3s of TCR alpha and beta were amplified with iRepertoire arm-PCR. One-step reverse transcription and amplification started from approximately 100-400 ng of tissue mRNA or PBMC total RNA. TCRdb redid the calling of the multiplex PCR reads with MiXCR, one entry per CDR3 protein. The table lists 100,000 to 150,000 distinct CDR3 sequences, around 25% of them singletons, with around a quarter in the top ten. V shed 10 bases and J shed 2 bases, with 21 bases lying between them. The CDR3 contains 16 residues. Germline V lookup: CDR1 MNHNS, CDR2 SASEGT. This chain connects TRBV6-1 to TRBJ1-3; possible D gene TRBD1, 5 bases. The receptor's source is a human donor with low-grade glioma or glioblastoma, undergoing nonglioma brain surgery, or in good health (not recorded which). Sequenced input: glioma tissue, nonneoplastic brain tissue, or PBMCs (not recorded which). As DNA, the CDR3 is TGTGCCACCCACCCCCCGGCAGGGTTGCCTGGAAACACCATATATTTT. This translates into CATHPPAGLPGNTIYF.